Listed below are T cell receptor beta chains from one sample, sequenced in a study of spatial heterogeneity in lung cancer. TCRdb re-analysed the 5' RACE reads in MiXCR, keeping a single row per CDR3 protein. The data contain 15,000 or so distinct CDR3 sequences, about a fifth of them seen just once; the ten biggest clones take up around 20%. Sample: PBMCs, taken at surgery. The receptors were sampled from a female donor with early-stage non-small cell lung cancer. CDR3s include the opening cysteine and the closing phenylalanine or tryptophan. A D gene is named only where the DNA matches it firmly. Part of the rows lack a size; the others show once, few, many or a class for expanded clones.

>TRBV6-2/TRBV6-3|TRBD1|many|TRBJ2-7
TGTGCCAGCAGATCTCCGGACAGGGCGAACTACGAGCAGTACTTC
CASRSPDRANYEQYF
>TRBV28|TRBD1|many|TRBJ1-2
TGTGCCAGCAGTCGAGCGACAGGGGTTCGCGGCTACACCTTC
CASSRATGVRGYTF
>TRBV9|TRBD1|few|TRBJ1-2
TGTGCCAGCAGCGTAGCTGCAGGGGGCGATGGCTACACCTTC
CASSVAAGGDGYTF
>TRBV6-2/TRBV6-3|NA|few|TRBJ2-7
TGTGCCAGCAGGCCGACGGGACTGGGCGAGCAGTACTTC
CASRPTGLGEQYF
>TRBV29-1|TRBD1|NA|TRBJ2-3
TGCAGCGCTGAACCGGGACAGGGTGGAGATACGCAGTATTTT
CSAEPGQGGDTQYF
>TRBV4-3|NA|medium-sized|TRBJ2-7
TGCGCCAGCAGCCAAGACCACGGGATCTCCTACGAGCAGTACTTC
CASSQDHGISYEQYF
>TRBV27|NA|NA|TRBJ1-2
TGTGCCAGCAGGCCGACGGGAAACTATGGCTACACCTTC
CASRPTGNYGYTF
>TRBV5-1|TRBD1|many|TRBJ1-2
TGCGCCAGCAGCGTGGACAGGGATAGTAGCTATGGCTACACCTTC
CASSVDRDSSYGYTF
>TRBV20-1|NA|many|TRBJ2-5
TGCAGTGCTGTAGGTCCGAGGGAGACCCAGTACTTC
CSAVGPRETQYF
>TRBV27|NA|medium-sized|TRBJ2-1
TGTGCCAGCAGTTTATATCGCGCTCAGGGTGATGAGCAGTTCTTC
CASSLYRAQGDEQFF
>TRBV29-1|TRBD1|NA|TRBJ1-1
TGCAGCGCAGGACAGGCCGAAGCTTTCTTT
CSAGQAEAFF
>TRBV20-1|NA|few|TRBJ2-7
TGCAGTGCGGGAAAACAGGGAAGGGGATCCTACGAGCAGTACTTC
CSAGKQGRGSYEQYF
>TRBV7-9|NA|many|TRBJ2-7
TGTGCCAGCAGCTCCCTGTCCTACGAGCAGTACTTC
CASSSLSYEQYF
>TRBV13|NA|few|TRBJ2-3
TGTGCCAGCAGCCCTACAACAGATACGCAGTATTTT
CASSPTTDTQYF
>TRBV7-2|TRBD2|NA|TRBJ2-5
TGTGCCAGCAGCCCCCTTGGAGCGGGAGGAGAGACCCAGTACTTC
CASSPLGAGGETQYF
>TRBV15|NA|medium-sized|TRBJ1-2
TGTGCCACCAGCAGAGCAAACCCCGGGCCCCGGGGGGCCCACGCTAACTATGGCTACACCTTC
CATSRANPGPRGAHANYGYTF
>TRBV19|NA|NA|TRBJ2-3
TGTGCCAGTAGTACCGTTTATGATACGCAGTATTTT
CASSTVYDTQYF
>TRBV27|TRBD1|NA|TRBJ2-7
TGTGCCAGCAGTAAAACAGGGGGCTACGAGCAGTACTTC
CASSKTGGYEQYF
>TRBV20-1|NA|many|TRBJ1-6
TGCAGTGTGGCAGGTTCTTCACCCCTCCACTTT
CSVAGSSPLHF
>TRBV2|NA|NA|TRBJ1-1
TGTGCCAGGAGGAGTAACACTGAAGCTTTCTTT
CARRSNTEAFF